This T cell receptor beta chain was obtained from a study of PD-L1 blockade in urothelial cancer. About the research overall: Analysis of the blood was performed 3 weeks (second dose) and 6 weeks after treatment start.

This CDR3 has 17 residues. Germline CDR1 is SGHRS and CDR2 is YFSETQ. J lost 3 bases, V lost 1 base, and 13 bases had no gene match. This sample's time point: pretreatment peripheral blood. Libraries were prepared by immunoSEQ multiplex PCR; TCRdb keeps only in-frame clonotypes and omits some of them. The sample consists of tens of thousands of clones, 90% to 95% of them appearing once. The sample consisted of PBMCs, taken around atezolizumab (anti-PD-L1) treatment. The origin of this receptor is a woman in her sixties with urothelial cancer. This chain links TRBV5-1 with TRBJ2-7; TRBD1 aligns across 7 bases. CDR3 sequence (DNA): TGCGCCAGCAGCTTGTCGGGGACAGCGAATCCCTACTACGAGCAGTACTTC. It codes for CASSLSGTANPYYEQYF.